Listed here are 20 T cell receptor beta chains from one sample, sequenced in a study of tumor-infiltrating lymphocytes in primary liver carcinoma. For blood RNA, unsorted whole blood served as the source, and germline DNA was extracted too. Synthesis of TCR beta cDNA was carried out from 500 ng total RNA with a constant-region primer. The TCR beta library was amplified through three nested multiplex PCR rounds in a modified ARM-PCR procedure. Primers for the first two PCR rounds were TRBV1-TRBV30 forward primers and a C-beta reverse primer (about 9 cycles per round). Each CDR3 protein is one row after TCRdb ran MiXCR on the multiplex PCR reads. This table has more than 150,000 distinct CDR3 sequences, 50% to 75% appearing once. The specimen was peripheral blood. All receptors come from a man aged 40-50 years with primary liver carcinoma and hepatitis B virus infection.

The chain joins TRBV6-6 to TRBJ2-4; D perhaps matches TRBD2 (6 bases). The CDR3 totals 15 residues. Per the germline V gene, CDR1 is MNHNY and CDR2 is SVGAGI (reference sequence). V was cut by 4 bases and J by 6 bases, with 16 bases left in between. DNA of the CDR3: TGTGCCAGCAGTTCCGGGATTACAGCGGGAAACATTCAGTACTTC. This gives the protein CASSSGITAGNIQYF.

The chain joins TRBV11-2 to TRBJ1-1; 8 nucleotides line up with TRBD1. The CDR3 extends over 16 amino acids. V trimming: 4 bases; J trimming: 0 bases; junction bases outside the gene matches: 7. Per germline, CDR1 SGHAT and CDR2 FQNNGV. The CDR3 loop reads CASSSLPGGLNTEAFF. CDR3 coding DNA: TGTGCCAGCAGCTCGCTCCCAGGGGGCCTGAACACTGAAGCTTTCTTT. Full variable domain (rest looked up from reference TRBV11-2 and TRBJ1-1): EAGVAQSPRYKIIEKRQSVAFWCNPISGHATLYWYQQILGQGPKLLIQFQNNGVVDDSQLPKDRFSAERLKGVDSTLKIQPAKLEDSAVYLCASSSLPGGLNTEAFFGQGTRLTVV.

The J gene is TRBJ2-3, the V gene TRBV6-1, with D perhaps TRBD2 (5 bases). The CDR3 has 15 amino acids. Germline CDR1 reads MNHNS; CDR2 reads SASEGT. The germline V and J ends were trimmed by 1 base and 4 bases, with 12 bases remaining between them. Here the CDR3 DNA reads TGTGCCAGCAGTGAAGTTCGGACTTGGCCAGATACGCAGTATTTT. It yields the protein CASSEVRTWPDTQYF.

Concerning this clonotype: A much larger clone differs from this one at a single base, so this may be a read error. The chain links TRBV11-2 to TRBJ2-2, with D maybe TRBD2 (6 bases). Germline V gives CDR1 SGHAT, CDR2 FQNNGV. Trimming left V 4 bases short and J 7 bases short, with 13 bases between. The CDR3 sequence is 14 residues long. The CDR3 sequence: CASSSRDWSGELFF. DNA for the CDR3: TGTGCCAGCAGCTCCCGGGACTGGAGCGGGGAGCTGTTTTTT.

Worth noting for this clonotype: A much larger clonotype is one base distant, so this may be a read error. This chain links TRBV29-1 with TRBJ2-5; D might be TRBD1 (6 bases). Germline V gene lookup returns CDR1 SQVTM and CDR2 ANQGSEA. The CDR3 has 14 residues. The germline V and J ends were trimmed by 3 bases and 2 bases, with 13 bases remaining between them. The CDR3 is CSVDQGHEQETQYF. CDR3 bases: TGCAGCGTTGATCAGGGACATGAACAAGAGACCCAGTACTTC.

A word on this clonotype: Mismatch with germline at one junction end may stem from a read error. The rearrangement uses TRBV10-3 and TRBJ2-1; D might be TRBD1 or TRBD2, each matching 8 bases. The CDR3 is 12 residues long. In germline, CDR1 is ENHRY, CDR2 SYGVKD. CDR3 DNA: TGCGCGGGGGGACAGGACAGCGATGAGCAGTTCTTC. Encoded protein: CAGGQDSDEQFF.

In this sample, this clonotype turned up once. The junction departs from the called germline gene at one end, perhaps through a read error. The chain has TRBV12-3 or TRBV12-4 and TRBJ2-5; 8 bases match TRBD2. This CDR3 has 13 residues. DNA of the CDR3: TGTCCCAGCAGTTTAGGACTAGCCGGTTCTCCGGACTTC. Residues: CPSSLGLAGSPDF.

Of note for this clonotype: The junction does not match germline at one end; this may be a read error. The rearrangement uses TRBV11-1 and TRBJ2-3, with D possibly TRBD2 on 6 matching bases. CDR3 length: 17 residues. Looked up from germline, CDR1 is SGHAT and CDR2 is FQDESV (reference sequence). CDR3 sequence (DNA): TGTGCCAGAAGCTTAGCCCTGACTCCCGGGGGAACAGATACGCAGTATTTT. It is translated as CARSLALTPGGTDTQYF.

V and J are TRBV7-9 and TRBJ2-7; tentative D call: TRBD2 (5 bases). This CDR3 region has 12 residues. Germline CDR1 SEHNR, CDR2 FQNEAQ (reference sequence). V gave up 2 bases and J gave up 7 bases, with 9 bases separating them. Written as DNA, the CDR3 is TGTGCCAGCAGCTTATTTTCGGGGGAGCAGTACTTC. Protein: CASSLFSGEQYF.

The chain recombines TRBV6-1 with TRBJ1-1; D gene ambiguous. V was shortened by 7 bases and J by 6 bases, with 18 bases between the two germline ends. The CDR3 is 14 amino acids. Per the germline V gene, CDR1 is MNHNS and CDR2 is SASEGT. The DNA for the CDR3 is TGTGCCAGCACCCGACGGGGTGGACTCTCTGAAGCTTTCTTT. It specifies CASTRRGGLSEAFF.

Comments on this clonotype: A read error may produce the germline difference seen at one junction end. V usage is TRBV11-2 and J usage is TRBJ2-7; D possibly corresponds to TRBD2 (5 bases). The CDR3 loop spans 16 amino acids. CDR1 and CDR2 (germline): SGHAT, FQNNGV. CDR3 residues: CAISLSGLPGIYEQYF. DNA of the CDR3: TGTGCCATCAGCTTATCCGGACTCCCGGGAATATACGAGCAGTACTTC. The full variable domain, completed using reference TRBV11-2 and TRBJ2-7, is EAGVAQSPRYKIIEKRQSVAFWCNPISGHATLYWYQQILGQGPKLLIQFQNNGVVDDSQLPKDRFSAERLKGVDSTLKIQPAKLEDSAVYLCAISLSGLPGIYEQYFGPGTRLTVT.

The chain uses TRBV5-5 and TRBJ2-3; 7 bases match TRBD1. The CDR3 sequence is 16 residues long. The J segment lost 6 bases and the V segment lost 7 bases, leaving 17 bases of the junction unmatched. Germline values: CDR1 SGHKS, CDR2 YYEKEE (reference sequence). CDR3 in amino acids: CASGKDRDRARDTQYF. In DNA, the CDR3 is TGTGCCAGCGGCAAAGACAGAGACAGGGCCAGGGATACGCAGTATTTT. The whole variable domain, remainder taken from reference TRBV5-5 and TRBJ2-3, is DAGVTQSPTHLIKTRGQQVTLRCSPISGHKSVSWYQQVLGQGPQFIFQYYEKEERGRGNFPDRFSARQFPNYSSELNVNALLLGDSALYLCASGKDRDRARDTQYFGPGTRLTVL.

This clonotype was detected a few times. This chain joins TRBV5-4 and TRBJ2-4, with D hard to call. The CDR3 consists of 13 residues. V dropped 2 bases and J dropped 7 bases, with 10 bases sitting between them. Germline V gene data show CDR1 as SGHNT and CDR2 as YYREEE (reference sequence). The CDR3, as DNA: TGTGCCAGCAGCTTACCCCCACAGAACATTCAGTACTTC. It codes for CASSLPPQNIQYF. Full variable domain (remainder filled in from reference TRBV5-4 and TRBJ2-4): ETGVTQSPTHLIKTRGQQVTLRCSSQSGHNTVSWYQQALGQGPQFIFQYYREEENGRGNFPPRFSGLQFPNYSSELNVNALELDDSALYLCASSLPPQNIQYFGAGTRLSVL.

This clonotype was recorded many times. The V gene is TRBV11-2, the J gene TRBJ2-1, with D perhaps matching TRBD2 (5 bases). Germline V gene lookup returns CDR1 SGHAT and CDR2 FQNNGV. The V gene lost 5 bases and the J gene lost 8 bases, with 16 bases spanning the gap. The CDR3 is made up of 14 amino acids. As DNA, the CDR3 is TGTGCCAGCAGCCTATACACTAGAGGCGATGAGCAGTTCTTC. It encodes CASSLYTRGDEQFF.

About this clonotype: Since a much larger clone is just one base distant, this may be a read error. This chain uses TRBV11-2 with TRBJ2-7; 9 nucleotides agree with TRBD1. Germline V gene data show CDR1 as SGHAT and CDR2 as FQNNGV. This CDR3 is 17 amino acids long. The CDR3 nucleotides read TGTGACAGCAGACCGATCCCGAGGACAGGGGAATTAAACGAGCAGTACTTC. This codes for CDSRPIPRTGELNEQYF.

With respect to this clonotype: Germline is not matched at one junction end, which may reflect a read error. V gene TRBV29-1 combines with J gene TRBJ2-1; D call uncertain. Germline CDR1 and CDR2: SQVTM and ANQGSEA. The CDR3 covers 14 residues. CDR3 protein: CSIESLSSYNEQFF. The CDR3 bases are TGCAGCATTGAGAGCCTGAGCTCCTACAATGAGCAGTTCTTC.

This clonotype was recorded a few times. This sequence joins TRBV6-6 and TRBJ2-5; 8 positions agree with TRBD1. Germline-derived CDR1 and CDR2 are MNHNY and SVGAGI (reference sequence). This CDR3 comprises 12 residues. V shed 4 bases, J shed 5 bases, and the junction held 0 bases outside the gene matches. The CDR3: CASSWTGETQYF. The CDR3 DNA follows: TGTGCCAGCAGTTGGACAGGGGAGACCCAGTACTTC.

For the CDR3, the DNA is TGTGCCAGCAGCCTAAGCGGGAACAATGAGCAGTTCTTC. This translates into CASSLSGNNEQFF. The chain has TRBV5-5 and TRBJ2-1, with 7 bases that match TRBD2. Germline trimming cut 4 bases from V and 5 bases from J; bases unmatched to any gene: 3. This CDR3 comprises 13 residues. Germline V lookup: CDR1 SGHKS, CDR2 YYEKEE (reference sequence).

J is TRBJ2-5 and V is TRBV1; the tabulated D call, TRBD2, remains unverified against the DNA. TRBV1 is a documented pseudogene. The CDR3 contains 15 residues. CDR3 nucleotide sequence: TGCACGAGCAGCCAAGGTACGCAGCGGGAGCGGACCCAGTACTTC. This encodes CTSSQGTQRERTQYF.

The chain recombines TRBV6-5 with TRBJ2-2; D uncertain. The CDR3 runs to 14 residues. Germline CDR1 reads MNHEY; CDR2 reads SVGAGI. V was clipped by 0 bases and J by 1 base, with 3 bases between them. CDR3 sequence reads: CASSYSGNTGELFF. The CDR3 DNA reads as TGTGCCAGCAGTTACTCGGGGAACACCGGGGAGCTGTTTTTT.